The entry below gives a single T cell receptor (beta chain) sequence along with its context. These data belong to a study of blood T cell repertoires in COVID-19. Study overall: Material from acute and convalescent COVID-19 was sourced from the United States, Italy and Spain. PBMCs, B-cell-depleted T cells, or T cells provided the cDNA or gDNA that made up the material.

Germline CDR1 is KGHSH and CDR2 is LQKENI. The germline V and J ends were trimmed by 0 bases and 0 bases, with 12 bases remaining between them. The CDR3 spans 17 residues. The authors' processing: Amplifying reference gene primers gave estimates of nucleated cell counts. The method was immunoSEQ multiplex PCR; TCRdb's version includes in-frame clones alone and lacks a portion of them. The V and J calls and clone size were taken over from that table, and D and trimming were inferred from the DNA. The table has some 25,000 clones, 80% to 85% seen once; the top ten hold 8.6%. This receptor was obtained from a human donor in a cohort sampled during active COVID-19. The V gene is TRBV18, the J gene TRBJ1-3; the D gene is possibly TRBD1 (5 bases). Sequencing used peripheral blood. The CDR3, as DNA: TGTGCCAGCTCACCACCGGGACTCCAGAGCTCTGGAAACACCATATATTTT. Translated: CASSPPGLQSSGNTIYF.